Presented here are 25 T cell receptor beta chains from one specimen sequenced in a study of blood T cell repertoires in COVID-19. TCRdb keeps only in-frame clones here, not all; method: immunoSEQ multiplex PCR. The data show 300,000 to 400,000 clones, with over 75% seen just once and around 1% held by the top ten. The specimen was PBMCs or T cells enriched from blood (not recorded which). The receptor source for this set is a man between 18 and 29 years old who had recovered from COVID-19.

This clone was seen more than once but under ten times. The V gene is TRBV4-1, the J gene TRBJ2-7; TRBD1 agrees at 8 bases. The V gene end was trimmed by 4 bases and the J gene end by 2 bases; junction bases not matched to a gene: 16. The CDR3 covers 18 residues. CDR1 is MGHRA and CDR2 is YSYEKL in the germline V gene. As DNA, the CDR3 is TGCGCCAGCAGCCCCAAACCGCCACAGGGGGTCAATGCCTACGAGCAGTACTTC. Translating gives CASSPKPPQGVNAYEQYF.

The chain combines TRBV27 with TRBJ2-2, with D possibly being TRBD2 (5 bases). There are 16 residues in the CDR3. The germline V gene has CDR1 MNHEY and CDR2 SMNVEV (reference sequence). Deletions cut 5 bases from V and 1 base from J, with 14 bases between. CDR3 DNA sequence: TGTGCCAGCAGTGGCCTAGCCCCTCTGAACACCGGGGAGCTGTTTTTT. This gives the protein CASSGLAPLNTGELFF.

V and J are TRBV6-2 or TRBV6-3 and TRBJ2-3, with D possibly matching TRBD1 (5 bases). The CDR3 has 16 amino acids. The V end lost 0 bases, the J end lost 4 bases, and 14 bases lay between the germline ends. CDR1 and CDR2 (germline): MNHEY, SVGEGT. The CDR3 DNA follows: TGTGCCAGCAGTTACTCCAGCAAGGGGTGGGCAGATACGCAGTATTTT. It specifies CASSYSSKGWADTQYF.

The chain recombines TRBV28 with TRBJ1-4, with 10 bases fitting TRBD1. Trimming took 4 bases from V and 7 from J; bases not matched to a gene: 6. CDR1 and CDR2 (germline): MDHEN, SYDVKM. The CDR3 is made up of 15 amino acids. The CDR3, as DNA: TGTGCCAGCAGTTCCAAGACAGGGGGCATTGAAAAACTGTTTTTT. Protein sequence: CASSSKTGGIEKLFF.

CDR3 nucleotide sequence: TGTGCCAGCAGCCCAGCGGACCGTTATGGCTACACCTTC. Residues: CASSPADRYGYTF. The rearrangement joins TRBV14 to TRBJ1-2, with D uncertain. Looked up from germline, CDR1 is SGHDN and CDR2 is FVKESK. The CDR3 extends over 13 amino acids. V dropped 4 bases and J dropped 5 bases, with 11 bases sitting between them.

This chain joins TRBV7-9 and TRBJ2-5; maybe TRBD1 (5 bases). Looked up from germline, CDR1 is SEHNR and CDR2 is FQNEAQ (reference sequence). V lost 0 bases and J 3 bases, leaving 8 bases between the germline ends. The CDR3 has 14 residues. CDR3 amino acids: CASSLAPGKETQYF. CDR3 nucleotides: TGTGCCAGCAGCTTAGCGCCAGGGAAAGAGACCCAGTACTTC.

This chain connects TRBV10-3 to TRBJ2-5; 9 positions agree with TRBD2. The CDR3 runs to 14 residues. V lost 11 bases to trimming and J lost 2 bases; unmatched junction nucleotides: 9. Germline V gene lookup returns CDR1 ENHRY and CDR2 SYGVKD. CDR3 amino acids: CAVGSGGRQETQYF. In DNA form, the CDR3 reads TGTGCCGTTGGCAGCGGGGGGCGACAAGAGACCCAGTACTTC.

This sequence joins TRBV5-5 and TRBJ2-2; 9 nucleotides match TRBD2. The CDR3 spans 15 residues. In germline, CDR1 is SGHKS, CDR2 YYEKEE (reference sequence). With V trimmed by 5 bases and J by 4 bases, 6 bases remained unmatched. CDR3 in amino acids: CASRRSGGSTGELFF. CDR3 sequence (DNA): TGTGCCAGCAGACGAAGCGGGGGGTCCACCGGGGAGCTGTTTTTT.

The chain combines TRBV6-5 with TRBJ1-4; 7 bases map to TRBD1. This CDR3 is built from 13 residues. CDR1 and CDR2 (germline): MNHEY, SVGAGI. J lost 8 bases, V lost 5 bases, and 5 bases had no gene match. CDR3 nucleotides: TGTGCCAGCAGTATTCGGGACAGAGAAAAACTGTTTTTT. This gives the protein CASSIRDREKLFF.

This rearrangement joins TRBV18 to TRBJ1-2; 7 nucleotides agree with TRBD1. The CDR3 has 14 residues. Germline CDR1 KGHSH, CDR2 LQKENI. The V segment lost 2 bases and the J segment 5 bases; nucleotides outside the gene matches: 5. CDR3 in amino acids: CASSPGTEEYGYTF. CDR3 bases: TGTGCCAGCTCACCAGGGACAGAAGAGTATGGCTACACCTTC.

V gene TRBV10-1 combines with J gene TRBJ1-2, with a tentative D call TRBD1 (6 bases). The germline V and J ends were trimmed by 6 bases and 4 bases, with 15 bases remaining between them. This CDR3 spans 14 amino acids. Germline lookup yields CDR1 WNHNN and CDR2 SYGVQD (reference sequence). The CDR3 here is CASRRTAGAYGYTF. DNA of the CDR3: TGCGCCAGCAGAAGGACAGCTGGGGCCTATGGCTACACCTTC.

The V call is TRBV10-2, the J call TRBJ1-2; 10 bases match TRBD1. The ends lost 3 bases at V and 2 bases at J; junction bases unmatched: 12. This CDR3 spans 18 amino acids. CDR1 and CDR2 (germline): WSHSY, SAAADI. CDR3 in amino acids: CASSDLDRGPLGNYGYTF. The CDR3 bases are TGCGCCAGCAGTGACCTAGACAGGGGGCCTTTGGGAAACTATGGCTACACCTTC.

The chain links TRBV25-1 to TRBJ2-7, with TRBD2 as a possible D gene (5 bases). CDR1 and CDR2 (germline): MGHDK, SYGVNS. The CDR3 loop spans 13 amino acids. V dropped 3 bases and J dropped 3 bases, with 9 bases sitting between them. CDR3 amino acids: CASSEEVYYEQYF. CDR3 sequence (DNA): TGTGCCAGCAGTGAGGAGGTTTACTACGAGCAGTACTTC.

V gene TRBV7-6 combines with J gene TRBJ2-7; TRBD2 might be the D (6 bases). This CDR3 contains 15 residues. V lost 1 base to trimming and J lost 4 bases, with 14 bases between them. Germline V gene lookup returns CDR1 SGHVS and CDR2 FNYEAQ. CDR3 amino acids: CASSLEVGGRYEQYF. CDR3 nucleotide sequence: TGTGCCAGCAGCTTAGAGGTGGGAGGACGATACGAGCAGTACTTC.

This chain uses TRBV15 with TRBJ2-7, with TRBD2 matching over 12 bases. The CDR3 spans 15 residues. J lost 3 bases, V lost 2 bases, and 2 bases had no gene match. Germline-derived CDR1 and CDR2 are LNHNV and YYDKDF (reference sequence). CDR3 nucleotides: TGTGCCACCAGCAGACTGACTAGCGGGAGCTACGAGCAGTACTTC. This sequence encodes CATSRLTSGSYEQYF.

This chain uses TRBV7-8 with TRBJ2-5; 9 nucleotides match TRBD2. The V segment lost 1 base and the J segment 9 bases; nucleotides outside the gene matches: 9. This CDR3 has 15 amino acids. CDR1 and CDR2 (germline): SGHVS, FQNEAQ. The CDR3 DNA sequence: TGTGCCAGCAGCTTAGACCCGCGGGGGGGCCCTCCCCAGTACTTC. Translated, it gives CASSLDPRGGPPQYF.

The chain carries TRBV18 and TRBJ1-1, with D perhaps TRBD1 (5 bases). V lost 3 bases and J lost 0, with 8 bases in between. The germline gives CDR1 KGHSH, CDR2 LQKENI. This CDR3 has 14 residues. The CDR3 DNA reads TGTGCCAGCTCACCGACAGCGATGAACACTGAAGCTTTCTTT. Translation: CASSPTAMNTEAFF.

The J gene is TRBJ2-7, the V gene TRBV4-1, with D perhaps TRBD2 (6 bases). The CDR3 has 15 amino acids. Per the germline V gene, CDR1 is MGHRA and CDR2 is YSYEKL. Trimming left V 2 bases short and J 1 base short, with 12 bases between. The CDR3 is CASSQLSGTSYEQYF. CDR3 in DNA: TGCGCCAGCAGCCAACTTAGCGGAACTTCCTACGAGCAGTACTTC.

The V and J genes are TRBV29-1 and TRBJ1-2, with a weak D call TRBD1 (6 bases). Per germline, CDR1 SQVTM and CDR2 ANQGSEA. V was shortened by 3 bases and J by 5 bases, with 13 bases between the two germline ends. CDR3 length equals 13 residues. CDR3 bases: TGCAGCGTTGACGAGACAGGAGCATATGGCTACACCTTC. The encoded protein is CSVDETGAYGYTF.

This chain connects TRBV4-1 to TRBJ1-5; TRBD1 is a possible D gene (5 bases). Trimming left V 0 bases short and J 12 bases short, with 9 bases between. Germline V gene lookup returns CDR1 MGHRA and CDR2 YSYEKL. This CDR3 region has 12 residues. CDR3 nucleotide sequence: TGCGCCAGCAGCCAAGATCTCAGGGTCCAGCATTTT. It encodes CASSQDLRVQHF.

V gene TRBV18 combines with J gene TRBJ2-5; the D gene is possibly TRBD2 (6 bases). Germline CDR1 is KGHSH and CDR2 is LQKENI. This CDR3 is 13 amino acids long. Trimming removed 3 bases at V and 5 bases at J, with 10 bases between. This CDR3 reads CASSPRELETQYF. CDR3 sequence (DNA): TGTGCCAGCTCACCTCGGGAGTTGGAGACCCAGTACTTC.

V usage is TRBV9 and J usage is TRBJ2-7; D is undetermined. This CDR3 is built from 14 residues. Trimming cost V 0 bases and J 4 bases, with 11 bases left between them. Germline V CDR1 and CDR2: SGDLS, YYNGEE. The CDR3 coding sequence is TGTGCCAGCAGCGTAGCTGTAGAGCCATACGAGCAGTACTTC. Translation gives CASSVAVEPYEQYF.

J is TRBJ2-1 and V is TRBV5-5; tentative D call: TRBD2 (6 bases). CDR1 and CDR2 (germline): SGHKS, YYEKEE (reference sequence). The V and J ends lost 5 bases and 9 bases respectively, with 12 bases between them. The CDR3 has 12 amino acids. As DNA, the CDR3 is TGTGCCAGCAGGGAGGGGTTTGGTGAGCAGTTCTTC. Protein: CASREGFGEQFF.

The rearrangement links TRBV2 to TRBJ2-1; TRBD2 matches at 8 bases. This CDR3 is built from 16 residues. Germline V lookup: CDR1 SNHLY, CDR2 FYNNEI. The V and J ends lost 6 bases and 6 bases, in that order; junction bases with no gene match: 13. Here the CDR3 reads CASSPLAGTSINEQFF. CDR3 DNA sequence: TGTGCCAGCAGCCCCCTCGCCGGGACTAGTATCAATGAGCAGTTCTTC. Full variable domain (outside the CDR3, taken from reference TRBV2 and TRBJ2-1): EPEVTQTPSHQVTQMGQEVILRCVPISNHLYFYWYRQILGQKVEFLVSFYNNEISEKSEIFDDQFSVERPDGSNFTLKIRSTKLEDSAMYFCASSPLAGTSINEQFFGPGTRLTVL.

This chain joins TRBV10-2 and TRBJ2-7, with D perhaps TRBD1 (6 bases). Per the germline V gene, CDR1 is WSHSY and CDR2 is SAAADI. Trimming pared 8 bases from V and 1 base from J, leaving 9 bases between. The CDR3 totals 12 residues. CDR3 protein: CASRDTSYEQYF. Here the CDR3 DNA reads TGCGCCAGCCGGGACACTTCCTACGAGCAGTACTTC.